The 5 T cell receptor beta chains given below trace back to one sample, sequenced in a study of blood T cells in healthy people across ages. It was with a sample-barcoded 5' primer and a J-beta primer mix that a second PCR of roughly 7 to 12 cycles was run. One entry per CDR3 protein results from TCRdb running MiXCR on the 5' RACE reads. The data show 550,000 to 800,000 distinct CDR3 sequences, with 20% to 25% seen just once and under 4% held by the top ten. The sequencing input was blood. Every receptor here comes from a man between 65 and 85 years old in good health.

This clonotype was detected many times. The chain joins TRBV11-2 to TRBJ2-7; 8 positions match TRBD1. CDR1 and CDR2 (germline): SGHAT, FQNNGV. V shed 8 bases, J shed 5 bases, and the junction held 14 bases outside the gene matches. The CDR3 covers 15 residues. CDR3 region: CASQSQGAFGNEQYF. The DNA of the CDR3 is TGTGCCAGCCAGTCCCAGGGGGCCTTCGGAAACGAGCAGTACTTC.

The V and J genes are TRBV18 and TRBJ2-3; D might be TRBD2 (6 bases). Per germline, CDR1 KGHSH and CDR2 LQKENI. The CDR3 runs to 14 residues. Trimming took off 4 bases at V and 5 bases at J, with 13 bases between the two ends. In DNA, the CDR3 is TGTGCCAGCTCACGACTCGGGAGTCAAGATACGCAGTATTTT. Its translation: CASSRLGSQDTQYF.

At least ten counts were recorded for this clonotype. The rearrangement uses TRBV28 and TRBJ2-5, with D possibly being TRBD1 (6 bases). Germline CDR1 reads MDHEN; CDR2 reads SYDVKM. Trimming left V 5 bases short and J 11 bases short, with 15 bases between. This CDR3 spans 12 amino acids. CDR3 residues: CASSGGMRKQYF. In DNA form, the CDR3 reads TGTGCCAGCAGTGGGGGCATGCGGAAGCAGTACTTC. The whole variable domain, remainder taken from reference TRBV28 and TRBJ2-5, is DVKVTQSSRYLVKRTGEKVFLECVQDMDHENMFWYRQDPGLGLRLIYFSYDVKMKEKGDIPEGYSVSREKKERFSLILESASTNQTSMYLCASSGGMRKQYFGPGTRLLVL.

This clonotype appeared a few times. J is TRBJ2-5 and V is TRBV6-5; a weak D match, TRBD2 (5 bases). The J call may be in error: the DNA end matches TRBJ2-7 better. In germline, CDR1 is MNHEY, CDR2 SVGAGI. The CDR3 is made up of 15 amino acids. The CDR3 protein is CASSRFASGSYEQYF. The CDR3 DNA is TGTGCCAGCAGCCGTTTTGCTTCGGGATCCTACGAGCAGTACTTC.

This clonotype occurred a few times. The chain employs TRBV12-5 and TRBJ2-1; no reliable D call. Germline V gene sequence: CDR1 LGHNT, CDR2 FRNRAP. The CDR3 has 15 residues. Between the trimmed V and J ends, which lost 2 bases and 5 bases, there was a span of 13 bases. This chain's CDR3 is CASGLLQKVNNEQFF. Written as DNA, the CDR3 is TGTGCTAGTGGTTTGTTGCAGAAAGTTAACAATGAGCAGTTCTTC.